The 18 T cell receptor beta chains below all came from one sample that was sequenced in a study of blood T cell repertoires in COVID-19. The repertoire was sequenced with immunoSEQ multiplex PCR; TCRdb's copy has only in-frame clones and lacks some. The sample holds 150,000 to 200,000 clones, 70% to 80% seen once. The specimen sequenced was peripheral blood. The receptors were gathered from a woman aged 40-49 years with COVID-19, enrolled during active disease.

J is TRBJ2-2 and V is TRBV9; 12 nucleotides match TRBD2. The CDR3 runs to 17 residues. Germline V gene data show CDR1 as SGDLS and CDR2 as YYNGEE. The ends lost 0 bases at V and 6 bases at J; junction bases unmatched: 6. CDR3 nucleotides: TGTGCCAGCAGCGTAGAAACTAGCGGGGGGCTAGCCGGGGAGCTGTTTTTT. Its protein product is CASSVETSGGLAGELFF.

The chain couples TRBV6-1 to TRBJ1-5; a weak D match, TRBD1 (5 bases). The CDR3 is made up of 14 amino acids. Germline V gene sequence: CDR1 MNHNS, CDR2 SASEGT. Trimming took 0 bases from V and 2 from J, leaving 5 bases between them. The CDR3 is CASSEAGGNQPQHF. The CDR3 region has the DNA TGTGCCAGCAGTGAAGCAGGGGGCAATCAGCCCCAGCATTTT.

CDR3 residues: CAWSLRGNSPLHF. The DNA for the CDR3 is TGTGCCTGGAGTCTCAGGGGTAATTCACCCCTCCACTTT. The chain links TRBV30 to TRBJ1-6; D is perhaps TRBD1 (6 bases). Looked up from germline, CDR1 is GTSNPN and CDR2 is SVGIG (reference sequence). Trimming pared 2 bases from V and 6 bases from J, leaving 8 bases between. CDR3 size: 13 residues.

The table lists this clone with many counts. The chain recombines TRBV27 with TRBJ1-2, with 9 bases lining up with TRBD1. The length of the CDR3 is 15 residues. V lost 5 bases to trimming and J lost 3 bases; unmatched junction nucleotides: 7. Per the germline V gene, CDR1 is MNHEY and CDR2 is SMNVEV (reference sequence). In DNA form, the CDR3 reads TGTGCCAGCAGTCCCACCTGGACAGGGGACTATGGCTACACCTTC. Its protein product is CASSPTWTGDYGYTF.

This rearrangement joins TRBV20-1 to TRBJ1-1, with D possibly matching TRBD1 (5 bases). Germline loops: CDR1 DFQATT, CDR2 SNEGSKA (reference sequence). This CDR3 comprises 15 residues. V lost 3 bases and J lost 1, with 15 bases in between. In nucleotides, the CDR3 is TGCAGTGCTAGTCCAGGGTTTGTAACGAACACTGAAGCTTTCTTT. This translates into CSASPGFVTNTEAFF.

The V gene is TRBV7-9, the J gene TRBJ1-4, with 7 bases matching TRBD1. This CDR3 spans 14 amino acids. Germline V gene lookup returns CDR1 SEHNR and CDR2 FQNEAQ (reference sequence). V gave up 5 bases and J gave up 3 bases; unmatched junction bases: 3. CDR3 nucleotides: TGTGCCAGCAGCCCAGGGACAGCTAATGAAAAACTGTTTTTT. It specifies CASSPGTANEKLFF.

The chain is built from TRBV18 and TRBJ2-1; 9 bases align to TRBD1. Per germline, CDR1 KGHSH and CDR2 LQKENI. The length of the CDR3 is 16 residues. V lost 6 bases and J lost 0; bases outside the gene matches: 6. DNA of the CDR3: TGTGCCAGCTCCCTTGGACAGGGGAGCTCCTACAATGAGCAGTTCTTC. Residues: CASSLGQGSSYNEQFF. The full variable domain, its missing parts supplied by reference TRBV18 and TRBJ2-1, is NAGVMQNPRHLVRRRGQEARLRCSPMKGHSHVYWYRQLPEEGLKFMVYLQKENIIDESGMPKERFSAEFPKEGPSILRIQQVVRGDSAAYFCASSLGQGSSYNEQFFGPGTRLTVL.

This clone has a handful of counts. The chain employs TRBV12-3 or TRBV12-4 and TRBJ1-1; 10 positions match TRBD1. V dropped 5 bases and J dropped 10; count of bases not matched to a gene: 7. The CDR3 runs to 13 residues. The CDR3 nucleotides are TGTGCCAGCAGTAGACAGGGGGCAGGCGTAGCTTTCTTT. It translates to CASSRQGAGVAFF.

V and J are TRBV10-2 and TRBJ1-1; D uncertain. V shed 5 bases and J shed 1 base, with 11 bases lying between them. Germline values: CDR1 WSHSY, CDR2 SAAADI. The CDR3 runs to 14 residues. The CDR3 nucleotides read TGCGCCAGCAGTTCGGGAGGAAGGAACACTGAAGCTTTCTTT. Residues: CASSSGGRNTEAFF.

This clone was picked up a small number of times. CDR3 coding DNA: TGTGCCAGCAGCCCAGGACAGGGTTTTCAGCCCCAGCATTTT. It yields the protein CASSPGQGFQPQHF. V gene TRBV7-2 combines with J gene TRBJ1-5, with 8 bases fitting TRBD1. This CDR3 comprises 14 residues. Losses at the gene ends were 5 bases for V and 6 bases for J; bases not matched to a gene: 6. Germline V gene data show CDR1 as SGHTA and CDR2 as FQGNSA. Full variable domain (remainder filled in from reference TRBV7-2 and TRBJ1-5): GAGVSQSPSNKVTEKGKDVELRCDPISGHTALYWYRQSLGQGLEFLIYFQGNSAPDKSGLPSDRFSAERTGGSVSTLTIQRTQQEDSAVYLCASSPGQGFQPQHFGDGTRLSIL.

The chain couples TRBV10-3 to TRBJ2-5, with TRBD2 matching over 9 bases. J lost 5 bases, V lost 6 bases, and 4 bases had no gene match. Germline V gene sequence: CDR1 ENHRY, CDR2 SYGVKD. The CDR3 runs 13 residues. The DNA for the CDR3 is TGTGCCATCAGCGGACTAGCGTGGGAGACCCAGTACTTC. Its protein product is CAISGLAWETQYF.

The chain combines TRBV4-3 with TRBJ2-7, with 9 bases that match TRBD2. The germline gives CDR1 LGHNA, CDR2 YSLEER. J gave up 5 bases and V 3 bases, and 8 bases lay outside the gene matches. The CDR3 runs 15 residues. DNA for the CDR3: TGCGCCAGCAGCCAGGGACTAGCAGTAGTCCACGAGCAGTACTTC. It codes for CASSQGLAVVHEQYF.

The chain links TRBV14 to TRBJ2-7; 8 bases fit TRBD2. V lost 3 bases, J lost 4 bases, and 11 bases stayed unmatched. The CDR3 is 16 amino acids. Germline V lookup: CDR1 SGHDN, CDR2 FVKESK. CDR3 loop: CASSHALPGGRYEQYF. CDR3 sequence (DNA): TGTGCCAGCAGCCATGCTTTACCGGGAGGGAGGTACGAGCAGTACTTC.

J is TRBJ1-5 and V is TRBV12-3 or TRBV12-4, with D uncertain. With 2 bases removed from V and 3 bases from J, the gap between germline ends came to 2 bases. The CDR3 is 12 residues long. The CDR3 loop is CASSLLNQPQHF. CDR3 nucleotides: TGTGCCAGCAGTTTACTCAATCAGCCCCAGCATTTT.

The chain combines TRBV11-2 with TRBJ1-5; D is uncertain. V lost 5 bases, J lost 7 bases, and 12 bases lay in between. The CDR3 runs to 13 residues. Germline CDR1 SGHAT, CDR2 FQNNGV. CDR3: CASSEGVWQPQHF. DNA of the CDR3: TGTGCCAGCAGCGAGGGAGTTTGGCAGCCCCAGCATTTT. The full variable domain, in which reference TRBV11-2 and TRBJ1-5 provide the parts outside the CDR3, is EAGVAQSPRYKIIEKRQSVAFWCNPISGHATLYWYQQILGQGPKLLIQFQNNGVVDDSQLPKDRFSAERLKGVDSTLKIQPAKLEDSAVYLCASSEGVWQPQHFGDGTRLSIL.

The J gene is TRBJ2-7, the V gene TRBV12-5; a possible D gene is TRBD2 (6 bases). Per germline, CDR1 LGHNT and CDR2 FRNRAP. The CDR3 totals 13 residues. The germline V and J ends were trimmed by 6 bases and 0 bases, with 9 bases remaining between them. The CDR3 coding sequence is TGTGCTAGTGGCGCGGGACTCTCCTACGAGCAGTACTTC. This sequence encodes CASGAGLSYEQYF.

The V call is TRBV6-5, the J call TRBJ1-2, with 7 bases that match TRBD1. CDR1 MNHEY and CDR2 SVGAGI come from the germline V gene. The CDR3 runs 15 residues. J lost 2 bases, V lost 6 bases, and 9 bases had no gene match. The CDR3 bases are TGTGCCAGCAGCCGCACCTTGACAGGGAACTATGGCTACACCTTC. Translated: CASSRTLTGNYGYTF.

V and J are TRBV6-4 and TRBJ2-3; TRBD2 might be the D (5 bases). Germline V gene lookup returns CDR1 MRHNA and CDR2 SNTAGT. The CDR3 extends over 14 amino acids. V shed 4 bases and J shed 1 base, with 9 bases lying between them. In nucleotides, the CDR3 is TGTGCCAGCAGTGCTGGGCGGGGCACAGATACGCAGTATTTT. Amino acid sequence: CASSAGRGTDTQYF.